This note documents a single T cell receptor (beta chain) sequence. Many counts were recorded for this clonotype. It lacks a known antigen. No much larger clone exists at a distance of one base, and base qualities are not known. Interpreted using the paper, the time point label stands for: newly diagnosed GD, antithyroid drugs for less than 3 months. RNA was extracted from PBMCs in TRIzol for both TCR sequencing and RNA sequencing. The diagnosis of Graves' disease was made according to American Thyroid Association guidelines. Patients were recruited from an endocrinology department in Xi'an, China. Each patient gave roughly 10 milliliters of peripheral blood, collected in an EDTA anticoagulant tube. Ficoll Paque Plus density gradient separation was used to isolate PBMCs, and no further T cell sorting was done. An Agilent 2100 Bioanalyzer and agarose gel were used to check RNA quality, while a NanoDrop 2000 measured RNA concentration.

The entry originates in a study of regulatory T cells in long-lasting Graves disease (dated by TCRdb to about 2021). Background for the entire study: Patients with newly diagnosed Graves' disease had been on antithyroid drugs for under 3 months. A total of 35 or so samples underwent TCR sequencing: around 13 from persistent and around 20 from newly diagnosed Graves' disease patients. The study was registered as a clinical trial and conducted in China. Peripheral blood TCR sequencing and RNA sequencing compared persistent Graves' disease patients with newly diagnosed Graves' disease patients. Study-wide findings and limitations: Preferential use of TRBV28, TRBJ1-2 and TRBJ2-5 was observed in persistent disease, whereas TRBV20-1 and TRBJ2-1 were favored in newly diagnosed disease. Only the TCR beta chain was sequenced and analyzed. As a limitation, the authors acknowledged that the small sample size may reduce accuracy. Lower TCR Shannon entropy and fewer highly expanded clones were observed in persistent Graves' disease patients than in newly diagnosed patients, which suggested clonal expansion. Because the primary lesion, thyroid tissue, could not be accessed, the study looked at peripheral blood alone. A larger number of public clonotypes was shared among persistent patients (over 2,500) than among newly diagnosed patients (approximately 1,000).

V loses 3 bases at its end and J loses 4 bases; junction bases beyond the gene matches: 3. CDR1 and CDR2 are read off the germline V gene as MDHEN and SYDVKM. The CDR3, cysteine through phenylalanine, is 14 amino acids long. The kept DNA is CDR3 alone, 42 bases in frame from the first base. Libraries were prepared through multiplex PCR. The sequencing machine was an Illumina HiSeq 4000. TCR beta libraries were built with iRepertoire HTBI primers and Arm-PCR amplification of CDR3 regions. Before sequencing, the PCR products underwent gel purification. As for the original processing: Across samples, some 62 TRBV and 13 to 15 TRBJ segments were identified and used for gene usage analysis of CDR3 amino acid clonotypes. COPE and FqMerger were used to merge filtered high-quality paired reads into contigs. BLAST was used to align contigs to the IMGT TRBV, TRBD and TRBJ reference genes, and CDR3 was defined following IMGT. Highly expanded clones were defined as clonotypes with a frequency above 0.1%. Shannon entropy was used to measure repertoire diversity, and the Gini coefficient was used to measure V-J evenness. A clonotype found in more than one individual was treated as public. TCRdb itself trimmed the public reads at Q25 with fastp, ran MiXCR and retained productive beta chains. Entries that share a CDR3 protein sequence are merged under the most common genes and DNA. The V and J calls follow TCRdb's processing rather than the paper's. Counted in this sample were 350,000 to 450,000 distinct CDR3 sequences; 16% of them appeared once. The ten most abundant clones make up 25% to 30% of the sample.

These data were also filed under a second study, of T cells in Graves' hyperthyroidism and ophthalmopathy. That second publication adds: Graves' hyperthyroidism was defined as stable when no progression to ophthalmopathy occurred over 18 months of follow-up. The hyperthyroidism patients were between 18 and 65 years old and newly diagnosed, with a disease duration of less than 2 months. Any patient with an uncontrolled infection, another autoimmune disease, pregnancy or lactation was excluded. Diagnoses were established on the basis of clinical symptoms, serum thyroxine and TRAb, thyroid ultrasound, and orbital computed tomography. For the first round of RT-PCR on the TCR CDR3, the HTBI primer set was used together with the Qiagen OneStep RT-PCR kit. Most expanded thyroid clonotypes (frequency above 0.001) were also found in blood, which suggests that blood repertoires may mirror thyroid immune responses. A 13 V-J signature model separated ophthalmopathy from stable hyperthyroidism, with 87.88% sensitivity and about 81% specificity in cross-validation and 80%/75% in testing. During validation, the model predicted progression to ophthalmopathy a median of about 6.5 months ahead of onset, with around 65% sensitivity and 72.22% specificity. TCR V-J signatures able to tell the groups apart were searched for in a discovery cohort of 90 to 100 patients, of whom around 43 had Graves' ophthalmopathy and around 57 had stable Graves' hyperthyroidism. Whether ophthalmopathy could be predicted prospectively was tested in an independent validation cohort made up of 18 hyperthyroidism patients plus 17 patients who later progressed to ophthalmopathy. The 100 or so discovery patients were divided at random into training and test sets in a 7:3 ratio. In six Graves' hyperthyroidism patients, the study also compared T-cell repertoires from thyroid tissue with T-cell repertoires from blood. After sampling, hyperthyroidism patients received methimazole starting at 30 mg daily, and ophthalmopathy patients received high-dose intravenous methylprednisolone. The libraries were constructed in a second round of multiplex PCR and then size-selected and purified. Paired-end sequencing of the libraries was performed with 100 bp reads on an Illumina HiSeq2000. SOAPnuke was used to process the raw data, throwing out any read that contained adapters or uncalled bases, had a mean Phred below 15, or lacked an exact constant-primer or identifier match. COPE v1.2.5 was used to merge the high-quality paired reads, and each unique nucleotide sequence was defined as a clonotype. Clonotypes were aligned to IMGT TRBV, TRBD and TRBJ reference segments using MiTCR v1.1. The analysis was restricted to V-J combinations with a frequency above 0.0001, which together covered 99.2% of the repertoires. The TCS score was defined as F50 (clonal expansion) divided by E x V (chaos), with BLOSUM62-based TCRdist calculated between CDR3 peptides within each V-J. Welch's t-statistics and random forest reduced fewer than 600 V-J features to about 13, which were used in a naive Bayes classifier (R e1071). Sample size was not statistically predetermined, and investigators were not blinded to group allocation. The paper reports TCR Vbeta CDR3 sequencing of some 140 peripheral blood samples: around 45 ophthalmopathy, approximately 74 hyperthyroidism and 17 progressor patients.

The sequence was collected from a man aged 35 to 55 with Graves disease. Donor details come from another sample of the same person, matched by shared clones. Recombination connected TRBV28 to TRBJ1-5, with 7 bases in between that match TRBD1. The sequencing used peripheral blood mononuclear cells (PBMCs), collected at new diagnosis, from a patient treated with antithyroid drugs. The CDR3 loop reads CASSFGRGNQPQHF. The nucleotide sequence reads TGTGCCAGCAGTTTCGGCAGGGGGAATCAGCCCCAGCATTTT.